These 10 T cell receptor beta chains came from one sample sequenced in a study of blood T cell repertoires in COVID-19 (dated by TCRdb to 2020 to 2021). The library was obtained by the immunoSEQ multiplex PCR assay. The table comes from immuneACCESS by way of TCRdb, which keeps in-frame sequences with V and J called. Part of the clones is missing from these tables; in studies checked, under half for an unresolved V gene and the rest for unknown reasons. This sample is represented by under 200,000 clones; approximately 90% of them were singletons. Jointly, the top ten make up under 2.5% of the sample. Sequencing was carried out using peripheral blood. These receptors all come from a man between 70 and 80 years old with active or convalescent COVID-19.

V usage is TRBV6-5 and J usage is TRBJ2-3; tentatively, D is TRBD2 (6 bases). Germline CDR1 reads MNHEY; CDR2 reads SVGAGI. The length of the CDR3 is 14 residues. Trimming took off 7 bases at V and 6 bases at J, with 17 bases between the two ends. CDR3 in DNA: TGTGCCAGCACCTCGGGACTTCCTAGGGATACGCAGTATTTT. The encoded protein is CASTSGLPRDTQYF.

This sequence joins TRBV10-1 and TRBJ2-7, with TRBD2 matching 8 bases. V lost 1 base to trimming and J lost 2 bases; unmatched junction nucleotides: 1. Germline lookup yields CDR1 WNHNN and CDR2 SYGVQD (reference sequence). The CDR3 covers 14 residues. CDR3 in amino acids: CASSEWRGAYEQYF. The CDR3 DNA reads TGCGCCAGCAGTGAGTGGCGGGGGGCCTACGAGCAGTACTTC.

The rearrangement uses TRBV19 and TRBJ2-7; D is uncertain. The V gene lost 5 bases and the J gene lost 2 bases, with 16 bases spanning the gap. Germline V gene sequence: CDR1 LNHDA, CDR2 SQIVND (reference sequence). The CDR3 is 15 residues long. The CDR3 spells CASSPRSGFTYEQYF. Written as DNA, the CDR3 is TGTGCCAGTAGTCCCCGTTCCGGGTTCACCTACGAGCAGTACTTC.

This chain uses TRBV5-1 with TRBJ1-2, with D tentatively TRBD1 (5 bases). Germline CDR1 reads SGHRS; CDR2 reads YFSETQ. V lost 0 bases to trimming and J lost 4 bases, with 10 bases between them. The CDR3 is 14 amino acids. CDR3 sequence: CASSLVGVGYGYTF. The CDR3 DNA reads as TGCGCCAGCAGCTTGGTAGGGGTTGGCTATGGCTACACCTTC.

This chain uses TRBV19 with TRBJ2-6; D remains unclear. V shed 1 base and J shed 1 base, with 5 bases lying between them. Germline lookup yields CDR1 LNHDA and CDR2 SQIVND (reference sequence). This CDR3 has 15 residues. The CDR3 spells CASSIGLSGANVLTF. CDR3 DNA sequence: TGTGCCAGTAGTATAGGCCTATCTGGGGCCAACGTCCTGACTTTC.

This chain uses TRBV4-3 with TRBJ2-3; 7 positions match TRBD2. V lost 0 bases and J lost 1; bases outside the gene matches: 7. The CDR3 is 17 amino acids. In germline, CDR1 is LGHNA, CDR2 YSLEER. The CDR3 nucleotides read TGCGCCAGCAGCCAAGATTGGATAGGACTAGGCACAGATACGCAGTATTTT. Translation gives CASSQDWIGLGTDTQYF.

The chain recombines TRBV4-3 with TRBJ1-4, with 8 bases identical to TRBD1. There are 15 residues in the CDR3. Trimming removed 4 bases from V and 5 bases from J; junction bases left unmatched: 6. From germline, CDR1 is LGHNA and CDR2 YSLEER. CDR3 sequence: CASSLYRTGNEKLFF. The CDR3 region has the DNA TGCGCCAGCAGCCTTTATAGGACAGGGAATGAAAAACTGTTTTTT.

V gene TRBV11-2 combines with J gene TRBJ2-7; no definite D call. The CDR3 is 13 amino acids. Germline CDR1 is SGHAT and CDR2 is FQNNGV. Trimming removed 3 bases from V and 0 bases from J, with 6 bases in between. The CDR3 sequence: CASSFTASYEQYF. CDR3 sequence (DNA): TGTGCCAGCAGCTTCACTGCCTCCTACGAGCAGTACTTC.

The chain's CDR3 is CASSVKGQGYEAFF. As DNA, the CDR3 is TGTGCCAGCAGTGTCAAGGGCCAGGGATATGAAGCTTTCTTT. J is TRBJ1-1 and V is TRBV2, with D possibly TRBD1 on 5 matching bases. There are 14 residues in the CDR3. Trimming removed 4 bases from V and 7 bases from J, with 16 bases in between. CDR1 is SNHLY and CDR2 is FYNNEI in the germline V gene.

CDR3 in amino acids: CASRYQGVYEQFF. CDR3 nucleotides: TGTGCCAGCAGGTACCAGGGTGTATATGAGCAGTTCTTC. V gene TRBV27 combines with J gene TRBJ2-1, with D possibly matching TRBD1 (5 bases). The CDR3 covers 13 residues. V was clipped by 6 bases and J by 8 bases, with 14 bases between them. The V gene's germline CDR1 is MNHEY and CDR2 SMNVEV (reference sequence).